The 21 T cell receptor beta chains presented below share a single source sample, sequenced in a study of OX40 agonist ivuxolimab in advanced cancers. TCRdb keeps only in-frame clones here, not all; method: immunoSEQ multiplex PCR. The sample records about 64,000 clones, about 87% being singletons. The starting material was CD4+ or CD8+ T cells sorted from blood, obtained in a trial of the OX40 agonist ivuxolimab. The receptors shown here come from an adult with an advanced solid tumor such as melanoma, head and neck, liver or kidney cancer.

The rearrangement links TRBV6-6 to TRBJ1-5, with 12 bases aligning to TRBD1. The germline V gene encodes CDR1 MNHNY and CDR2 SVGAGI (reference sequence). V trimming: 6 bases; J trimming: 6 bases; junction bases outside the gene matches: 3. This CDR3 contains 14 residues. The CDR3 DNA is TGTGCCAGCAGGGGGACAGGGGGCGGTCAGCCCCAGCATTTT. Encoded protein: CASRGTGGGQPQHF.

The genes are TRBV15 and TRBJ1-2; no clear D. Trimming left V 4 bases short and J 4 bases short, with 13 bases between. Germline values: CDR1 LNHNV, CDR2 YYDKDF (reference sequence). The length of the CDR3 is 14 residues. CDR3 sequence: CATSKGSGFYGYTF. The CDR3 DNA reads TGTGCCACCAGCAAAGGTTCTGGGTTCTATGGCTACACCTTC.

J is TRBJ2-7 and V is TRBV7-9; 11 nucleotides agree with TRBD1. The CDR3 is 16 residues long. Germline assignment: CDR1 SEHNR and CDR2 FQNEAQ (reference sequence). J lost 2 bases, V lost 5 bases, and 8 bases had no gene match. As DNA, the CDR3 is TGTGCCAGCAGCGGAACCCGGGACAGGGGGGCCTACGAGCAGTACTTC. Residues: CASSGTRDRGAYEQYF.

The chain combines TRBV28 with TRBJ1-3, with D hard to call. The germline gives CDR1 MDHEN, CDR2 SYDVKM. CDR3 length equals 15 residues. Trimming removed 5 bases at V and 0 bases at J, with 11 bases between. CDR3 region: CASSPYTSSGNTIYF. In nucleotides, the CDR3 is TGTGCCAGCAGTCCCTATACCAGCTCTGGAAACACCATATATTTT.

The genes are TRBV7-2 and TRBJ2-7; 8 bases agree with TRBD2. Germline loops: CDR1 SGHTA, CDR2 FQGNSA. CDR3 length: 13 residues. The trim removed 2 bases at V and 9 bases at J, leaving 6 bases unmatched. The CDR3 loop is CASSLSPGLGQYF. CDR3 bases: TGTGCCAGCAGCTTATCCCCGGGACTAGGGCAGTACTTC.

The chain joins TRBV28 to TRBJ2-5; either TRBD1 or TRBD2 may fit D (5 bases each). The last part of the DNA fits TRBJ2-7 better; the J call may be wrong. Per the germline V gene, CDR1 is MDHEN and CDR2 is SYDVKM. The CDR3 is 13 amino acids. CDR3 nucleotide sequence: TGTGCCAGCAGCACCGGGACCCTTTACGAGCAGTACTTC. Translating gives CASSTGTLYEQYF.

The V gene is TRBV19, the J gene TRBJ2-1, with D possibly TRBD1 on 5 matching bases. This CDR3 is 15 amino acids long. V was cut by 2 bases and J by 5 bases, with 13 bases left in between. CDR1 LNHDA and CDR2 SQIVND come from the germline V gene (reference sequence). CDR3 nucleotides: TGTGCCAGTAGTATACTTCCGAAGGGGAACAATGAGCAGTTCTTC. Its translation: CASSILPKGNNEQFF. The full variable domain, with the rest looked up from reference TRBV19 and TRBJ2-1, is DGGITQSPKYLFRKEGQNVTLSCEQNLNHDAMYWYRQDPGQGLRLIYYSQIVNDFQKGDIAEGYSVSREKKESFPLTVTSAQKNPTAFYLCASSILPKGNNEQFFGPGTRLTVL.

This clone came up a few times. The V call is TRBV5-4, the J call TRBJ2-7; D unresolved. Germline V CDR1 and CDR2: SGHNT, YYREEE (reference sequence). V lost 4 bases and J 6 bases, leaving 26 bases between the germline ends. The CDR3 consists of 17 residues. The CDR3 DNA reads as TGTGCCAGCAGCCCACGAGGCAGCCGATCTCCAAATCGCGAGCAGTACTTC. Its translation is CASSPRGSRSPNREQYF.

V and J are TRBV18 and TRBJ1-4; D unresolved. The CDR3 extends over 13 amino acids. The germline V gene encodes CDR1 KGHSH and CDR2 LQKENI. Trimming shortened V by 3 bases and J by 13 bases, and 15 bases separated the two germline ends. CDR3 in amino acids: CASSPFSGDVLFF. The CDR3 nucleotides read TGTGCCAGCTCACCCTTCTCCGGAGACGTACTGTTTTTT.

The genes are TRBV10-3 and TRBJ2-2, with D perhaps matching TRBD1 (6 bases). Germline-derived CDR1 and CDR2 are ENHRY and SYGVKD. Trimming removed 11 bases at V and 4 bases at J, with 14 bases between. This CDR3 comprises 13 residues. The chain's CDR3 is CASSGARTGELFF. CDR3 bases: TGTGCCTCCTCAGGGGCGCGCACCGGGGAGCTGTTTTTT.

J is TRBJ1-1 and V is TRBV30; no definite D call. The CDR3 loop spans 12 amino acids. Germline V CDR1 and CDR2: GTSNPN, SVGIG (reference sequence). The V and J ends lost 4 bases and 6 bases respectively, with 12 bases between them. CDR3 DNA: TGTGCCTGGACCCGTAGCACAGCTGAAGCTTTCTTT. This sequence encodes CAWTRSTAEAFF.

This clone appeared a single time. CDR3 bases: TGTGCCAGCAGCTTAGCGCGGGCAGCGAGCACAGATACGCAGTATTTT. Translating it yields CASSLARAASTDTQYF. The V call is TRBV7-9, the J call TRBJ2-3; a weak D match, TRBD2 (5 bases). This CDR3 has 16 residues. V was cut by 0 bases and J by 0 bases, with 10 bases left in between. Germline CDR1 SEHNR, CDR2 FQNEAQ (reference sequence).

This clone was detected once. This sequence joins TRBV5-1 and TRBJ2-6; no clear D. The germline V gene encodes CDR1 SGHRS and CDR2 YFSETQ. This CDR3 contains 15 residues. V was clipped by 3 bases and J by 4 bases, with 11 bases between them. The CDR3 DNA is TGCGCCAGCAGCTCCGCCTCCTCGGGGGCCAACGTCCTGACTTTC. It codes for CASSSASSGANVLTF.

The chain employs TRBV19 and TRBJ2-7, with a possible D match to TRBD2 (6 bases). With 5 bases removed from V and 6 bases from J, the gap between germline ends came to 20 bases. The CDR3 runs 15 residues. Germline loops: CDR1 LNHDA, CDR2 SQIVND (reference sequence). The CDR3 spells CASSAGRIKGGEQYF. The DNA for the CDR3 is TGTGCCAGTAGTGCGGGACGGATAAAGGGAGGCGAGCAGTACTTC.

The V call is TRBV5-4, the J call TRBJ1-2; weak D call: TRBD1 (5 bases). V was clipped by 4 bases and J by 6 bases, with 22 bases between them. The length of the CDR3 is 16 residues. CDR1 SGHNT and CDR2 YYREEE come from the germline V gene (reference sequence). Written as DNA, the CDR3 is TGTGCCAGCAGCCTAAGGGGTTCTGAGCCCCAAAATGGCTACACCTTC. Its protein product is CASSLRGSEPQNGYTF.

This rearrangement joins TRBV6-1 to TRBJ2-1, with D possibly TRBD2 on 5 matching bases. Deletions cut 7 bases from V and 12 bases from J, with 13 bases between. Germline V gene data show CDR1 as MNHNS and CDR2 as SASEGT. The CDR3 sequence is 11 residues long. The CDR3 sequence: CASKEGGGQFF. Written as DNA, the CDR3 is TGTGCCAGCAAGGAAGGCGGAGGGCAGTTCTTC.

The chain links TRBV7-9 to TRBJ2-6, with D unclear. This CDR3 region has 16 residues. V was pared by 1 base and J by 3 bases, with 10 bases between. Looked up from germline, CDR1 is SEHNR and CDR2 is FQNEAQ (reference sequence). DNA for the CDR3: TGTGCCAGCAGCTTAGGCAGGTCTAATGGGGCCAACGTCCTGACTTTC. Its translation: CASSLGRSNGANVLTF.

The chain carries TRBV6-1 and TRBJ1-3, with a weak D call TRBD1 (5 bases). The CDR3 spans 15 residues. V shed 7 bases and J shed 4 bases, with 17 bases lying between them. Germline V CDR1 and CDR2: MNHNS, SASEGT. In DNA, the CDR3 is TGTGCCAGCATCCCGGTGGGGGTTGCAGGAAACACCATATATTTT. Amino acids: CASIPVGVAGNTIYF.

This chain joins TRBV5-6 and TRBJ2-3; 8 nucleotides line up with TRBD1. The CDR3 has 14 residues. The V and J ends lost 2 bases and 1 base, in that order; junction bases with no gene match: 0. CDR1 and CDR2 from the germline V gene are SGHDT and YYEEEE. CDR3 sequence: CASSLQGGTDTQYF. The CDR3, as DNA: TGTGCCAGCAGCTTACAGGGGGGCACAGATACGCAGTATTTT.

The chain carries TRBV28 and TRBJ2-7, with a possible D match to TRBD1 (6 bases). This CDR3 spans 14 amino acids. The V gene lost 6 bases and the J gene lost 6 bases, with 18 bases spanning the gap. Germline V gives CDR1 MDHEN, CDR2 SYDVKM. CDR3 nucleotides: TGTGCCAGCAGACTAACATACAGGGTAGGCGAGCAGTACTTC. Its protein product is CASRLTYRVGEQYF.

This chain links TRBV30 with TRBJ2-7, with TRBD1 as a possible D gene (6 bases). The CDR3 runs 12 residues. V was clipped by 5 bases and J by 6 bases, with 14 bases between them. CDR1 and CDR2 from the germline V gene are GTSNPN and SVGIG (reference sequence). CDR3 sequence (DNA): TGTGCCTGGGAAGTGACAGGCCTCGAGCAGTACTTC. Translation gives CAWEVTGLEQYF.